The rows below give T cell receptor beta chains drawn from one sample of a study of blood T cell repertoires in COVID-19. Assay: immunoSEQ multiplex PCR; the TCRdb copy retains only in-frame clones and omits some. The sample shows about 210,000 clones, about 79% of them seen only once. Sequenced material: peripheral blood. These receptors came from a man in his forties or fifties with active or convalescent COVID-19. Both conserved end residues are part of each CDR3. D genes are given only for firm matches. The size field is filled for only some rows; it gives once, few, many or a size class.

.	.	TRBV7-9	TRBJ2-1	TGTGCCAGCAGCTTTCAGGGCTACTCCTACAATGAGCAGTTCTTC	CASSFQGYSYNEQFF
once	.	TRBV5-1	TRBJ2-3	TGCGCCAGCAGCGTTACTAGGGCCTCTAGCACAGATACGCAGTATTTT	CASSVTRASSTDTQYF
.	.	TRBV2	TRBJ2-5	TGTGCCAGCACCCGGGTCCAAGAGACCCAGTACTTC	CASTRVQETQYF
.	.	TRBV15	TRBJ1-2	TGTGCCACCAGCAGAGCCGGGAATGGCTACACCTTC	CATSRAGNGYTF
few	.	TRBV25-1	TRBJ2-1	TGTGCCAGCAGTGATGAAAAGACTATTCAGTTCTTC	CASSDEKTIQFF
few	.	TRBV7-6	TRBJ2-2	TGTGCCAGCAGCGTCAGGGCCCGCGACACCTGGGAGCTGTTTTTT	CASSVRARDTWELFF
.	TRBD2	TRBV10-3	TRBJ2-3	TGTGCCATCAGTGCGGCGGGAGAGCAGTATTTT	CAISAAGEQYF
.	TRBD2	TRBV4-2	TRBJ2-2	TGTGCCAGCAGCCAATCCCCCTCCGGGACTATCATCGCTGGCGGGGAGCTGTTTTTT	CASSQSPSGTIIAGGELFF
.	TRBD1	TRBV5-4	TRBJ2-7	TGTGCCAGCAGCTTACAGGGGCACTCCTACGAGCAGTACTTC	CASSLQGHSYEQYF
.	TRBD2	TRBV28	TRBJ2-7	TGTGCCAGCAGTTCCCCGAGTAGCGGGAGTTACGAGCAGTACTTC	CASSSPSSGSYEQYF
.	TRBD1	TRBV7-2	TRBJ2-5	TGTGCCAGCAGCAAGCAGGGGGTCCAAGAGACCCAGTACTTC	CASSKQGVQETQYF
once	.	TRBV28	TRBJ2-7	TGTGCCAGCAGTTTCGGGGGAAGCTCCTACGAGCAGTACTTC	CASSFGGSSYEQYF
.	TRBD1	TRBV29-1	TRBJ2-1	TGCAGCGGCCAGACAGGGGGCTCCCACGATGAGCAGTTCTTC	CSGQTGGSHDEQFF
.	.	TRBV2	TRBJ1-1	TGTGCCAGCAGTCCGGATCTAGGGGGAGAGACTGAAGCTTTCTTT	CASSPDLGGETEAFF
.	.	TRBV28	TRBJ1-4	TGTGCCAGCACCCTCCTGAGGGATTTTGCTAGGGGGAAGAGGGGTAATGAAAAACTGTTTTTT	CASTLLRDFARGKRGNEKLFF
once	TRBD2	TRBV4-2	TRBJ2-3	TGTGCCAGCAGCCAAAGGACTAGCGGGGGAAACACAGATACGCAGTATTTT	CASSQRTSGGNTDTQYF
.	TRBD1	TRBV2	TRBJ2-3	TGTGCCAGCAGGACGACAGGGAAAGCGCAGTATTTT	CASRTTGKAQYF